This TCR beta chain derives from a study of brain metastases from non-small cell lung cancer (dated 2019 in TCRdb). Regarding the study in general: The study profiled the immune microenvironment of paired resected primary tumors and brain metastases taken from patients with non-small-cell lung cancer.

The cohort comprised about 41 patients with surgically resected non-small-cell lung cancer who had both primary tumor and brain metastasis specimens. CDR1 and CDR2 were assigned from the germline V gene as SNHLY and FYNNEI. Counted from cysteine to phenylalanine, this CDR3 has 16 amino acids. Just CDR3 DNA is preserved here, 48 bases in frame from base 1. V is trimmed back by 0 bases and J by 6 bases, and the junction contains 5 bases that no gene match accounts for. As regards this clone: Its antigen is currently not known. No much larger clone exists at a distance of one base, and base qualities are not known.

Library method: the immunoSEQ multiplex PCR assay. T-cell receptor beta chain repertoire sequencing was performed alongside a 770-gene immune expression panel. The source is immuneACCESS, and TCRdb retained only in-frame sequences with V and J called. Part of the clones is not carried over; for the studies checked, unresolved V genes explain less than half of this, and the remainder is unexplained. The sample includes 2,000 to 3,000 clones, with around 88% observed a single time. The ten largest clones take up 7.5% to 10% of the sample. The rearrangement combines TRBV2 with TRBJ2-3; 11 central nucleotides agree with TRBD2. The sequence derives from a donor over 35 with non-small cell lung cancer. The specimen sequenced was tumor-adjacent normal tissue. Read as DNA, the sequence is TGTGCCAGCAGTGAAGCGATGGCTAGCGGGGGGGATACGCAGTATTTT. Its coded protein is CASSEAMASGGDTQYF. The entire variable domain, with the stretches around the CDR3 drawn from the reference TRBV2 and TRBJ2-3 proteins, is EPEVTQTPSHQVTQMGQEVILRCVPISNHLYFYWYRQILGQKVEFLVSFYNNEISEKSEIFDDQFSVERPDGSNFTLKIRSTKLEDSAMYFCASSEAMASGGDTQYFGPGTRLTVL.